Listed here is a single TCR beta chain. Its specificity is not known. The data derive from a study of T cell responses to AZD1222 COVID-19 vaccine. Study-wide results and caveats: There were vaccine-associated CD4 TCRs across spike, dominant at 160-218 and 743-854. Clonal diversity was possibly underestimated, and the donors were mostly white British, with more females. None of the repertoires were sampled until the peak T cell response had passed.

TCRdb keeps only in-frame clones here, not all; method: immunoSEQ multiplex PCR. Altogether 100,000 or so clones are present, roughly 84% being singletons, with the ten largest covering about 15%. This specimen was peripheral blood, taken on day 0 of AZD1222 vaccination. The receptor was isolated from an adult in good health.

In DNA, the CDR3 is TGTGCCAGTAGTATCTTCGCGGGAAACACAGATACGCAGTATTTT. Translating it yields CASSIFAGNTDTQYF. The chain recombines TRBV19 with TRBJ2-3; D is perhaps TRBD2 (6 bases). Trimming stripped 3 bases from V and 2 bases from J, with 12 bases between. Per the germline V gene, CDR1 is LNHDA and CDR2 is SQIVND (reference sequence). This CDR3 spans 15 amino acids.